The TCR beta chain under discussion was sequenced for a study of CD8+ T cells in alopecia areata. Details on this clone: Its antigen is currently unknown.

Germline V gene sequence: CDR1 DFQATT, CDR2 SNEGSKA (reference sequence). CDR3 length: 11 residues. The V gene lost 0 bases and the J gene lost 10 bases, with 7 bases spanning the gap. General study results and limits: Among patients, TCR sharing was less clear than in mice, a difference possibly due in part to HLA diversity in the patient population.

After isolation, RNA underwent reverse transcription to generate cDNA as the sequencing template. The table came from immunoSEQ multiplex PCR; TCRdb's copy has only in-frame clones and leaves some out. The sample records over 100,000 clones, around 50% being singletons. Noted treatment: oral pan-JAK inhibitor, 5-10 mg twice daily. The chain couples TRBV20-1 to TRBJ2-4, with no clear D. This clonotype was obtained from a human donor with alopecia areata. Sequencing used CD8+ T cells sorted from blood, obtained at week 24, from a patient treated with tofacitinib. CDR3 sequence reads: CSAREYGIQYF. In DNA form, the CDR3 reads TGCAGTGCTAGAGAATACGGGATTCAGTACTTC.